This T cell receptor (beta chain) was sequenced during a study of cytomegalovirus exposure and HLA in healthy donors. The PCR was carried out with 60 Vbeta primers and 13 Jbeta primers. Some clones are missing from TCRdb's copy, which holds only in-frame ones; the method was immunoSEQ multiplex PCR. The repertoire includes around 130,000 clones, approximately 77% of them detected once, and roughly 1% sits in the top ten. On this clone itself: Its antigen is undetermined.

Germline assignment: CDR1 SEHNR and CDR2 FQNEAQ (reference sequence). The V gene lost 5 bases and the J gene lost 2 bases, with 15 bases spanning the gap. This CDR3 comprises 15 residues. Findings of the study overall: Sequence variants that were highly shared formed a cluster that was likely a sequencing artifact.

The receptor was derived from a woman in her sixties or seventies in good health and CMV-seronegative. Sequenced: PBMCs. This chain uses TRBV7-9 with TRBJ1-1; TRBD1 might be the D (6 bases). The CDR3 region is CASSIGTGPNTEAFF. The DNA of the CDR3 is TGTGCCAGCAGCATCGGAACAGGGCCCAACACTGAAGCTTTCTTT.